The 26 T cell receptor beta chains listed next were all sequenced from one sample in a study of cytomegalovirus exposure and HLA in healthy donors. 13 Jbeta primers and 60 Vbeta primers were used for the PCR. Assay used: immunoSEQ multiplex PCR; TCRdb lists only in-frame clones, some missing. The sample carries around 210,000 clones, about 85% recorded once. Sequenced sample: PBMCs. These receptors were obtained from a girl between 2 and 10 years old in good health and CMV-seronegative.

The V gene is TRBV13, the J gene TRBJ2-5, with D hard to call. The end of the DNA is better explained by TRBJ2-7, so the J call may be wrong. Germline V CDR1 and CDR2: PRHDT, FYEKMQ (reference sequence). CDR3 length equals 12 residues. The CDR3 region has the DNA TGTGCCAGCAGCTCCCCCGCCTACGAGCAGTACTTC. Translating gives CASSSPAYEQYF.

The V call is TRBV4-1, the J call TRBJ2-3; weak D call: TRBD2 (5 bases). Germline CDR1 and CDR2: MGHRA and YSYEKL. Trimming left V 0 bases short and J 4 bases short, with 11 bases between. The CDR3 length is 15 residues. CDR3 protein: CASSQEASLPDTQYF. The CDR3 region has the DNA TGCGCCAGCAGCCAAGAGGCTAGCCTACCAGATACGCAGTATTTT.

This chain joins TRBV12-5 and TRBJ2-5, with 10 bases matching TRBD2. Germline assignment: CDR1 LGHNT and CDR2 FRNRAP. The ends lost 6 bases at V and 4 bases at J; junction bases unmatched: 5. CDR3 length equals 14 residues. CDR3 nucleotide sequence: TGTGCTAGTGGCAGCGGGAGGGCGAGAGAGACCCAGTACTTC. This translates into CASGSGRARETQYF.

This chain connects TRBV2 to TRBJ2-2, with a tentative D call TRBD2 (6 bases). The CDR3 contains 13 residues. The V end lost 6 bases, the J end lost 3 bases, and 8 bases lay between the germline ends. Germline values: CDR1 SNHLY, CDR2 FYNNEI. The CDR3 DNA reads TGTGCCAGCAGGGGACTCGACACCGGGGAGCTGTTTTTT. Its translation is CASRGLDTGELFF.

The genes are TRBV29-1 and TRBJ1-1; D is possibly TRBD1 (6 bases). Germline assignment: CDR1 SQVTM and CDR2 ANQGSEA. Trimming cost V 4 bases and J 3 bases, with 15 bases left between them. The CDR3 consists of 14 residues. The CDR3 is CSVVAGAVDTEAFF. CDR3 nucleotide sequence: TGCAGCGTTGTCGCAGGGGCTGTTGACACTGAAGCTTTCTTT.

The chain couples TRBV5-6 to TRBJ1-1; 7 bases agree with TRBD1. Germline trimming cut 4 bases from V and 7 bases from J; bases unmatched to any gene: 25. In germline, CDR1 is SGHDT, CDR2 YYEEEE. The CDR3 spans 19 residues. This CDR3 reads CASSLIFRRRDRQSSEAFF. The CDR3 bases are TGTGCCAGCAGCCTGATTTTCCGGAGGCGGGACAGACAGTCTAGTGAAGCTTTCTTT.

A remark on this clone: One junction end does not reproduce the germline sequence, and a read error may be involved. In DNA form, the CDR3 reads TGTGCTAGTGGTTTGGACGCCCGCGGGTCCTTC. As protein: CASGLDARGSF. The V gene is TRBV12-5, the J gene TRBJ1-2; D uncertain. The CDR3 length is 11 residues. Germline CDR1 LGHNT, CDR2 FRNRAP.

The rearrangement joins TRBV7-8 to TRBJ1-2; no clear D gene. The CDR3 loop spans 11 amino acids. Trimming shortened V by 5 bases and J by 8 bases, and 9 bases separated the two germline ends. Germline lookup yields CDR1 SGHVS and CDR2 FQNEAQ. CDR3 in amino acids: CASSLDGGYTF. In DNA, the CDR3 is TGTGCCAGCAGCCTAGACGGGGGCTACACCTTC.

The chain uses TRBV7-9 and TRBJ2-7, with D possibly TRBD1 on 7 matching bases. Trimming removed 5 bases from V and 0 bases from J, with 14 bases in between. The CDR3 spans 15 residues. CDR1 is SEHNR and CDR2 is FQNEAQ in the germline V gene (reference sequence). CDR3 nucleotides: TGTGCCAGCAGCCAGGGACAGACTAGCTCCTACGAGCAGTACTTC. This gives the protein CASSQGQTSSYEQYF.

This clone was found once. V and J are TRBV4-1 and TRBJ2-5, with 8 bases fitting TRBD2. Germline V lookup: CDR1 MGHRA, CDR2 YSYEKL. This CDR3 contains 14 residues. V lost 3 bases and J lost 3; bases outside the gene matches: 3. The CDR3 sequence is CASSHRGGKETQYF. The CDR3 DNA is TGCGCCAGCAGCCACCGGGGGGGAAAAGAGACCCAGTACTTC.

This clone was detected many times. The rearrangement links TRBV4-1 to TRBJ2-4; D gene uncertain. V was pared by 1 base and J by 4 bases, with 8 bases between. From germline, CDR1 is MGHRA and CDR2 YSYEKL. This CDR3 has 14 amino acids. CDR3 bases: TGCGCCAGCAGCCAAGGTACAGCTAAAAACATTCAGTACTTC. Translating gives CASSQGTAKNIQYF.

To note about this clone: Germline and junction disagree at one end, which may indicate a read error. The chain links TRBV27 to TRBJ1-1; 7 bases are shared with TRBD1. Germline V lookup: CDR1 MNHEY, CDR2 SMNVEV (reference sequence). The CDR3 covers 12 residues. The CDR3 region is CAGSSTRGEAFF. DNA of the CDR3: TGTGCCGGCAGTTCCACCAGGGGGGAAGCTTTCTTT.

This clone was counted once. The CDR3 loop is CASSPSGGYTDTQYF. Here the CDR3 DNA reads TGCGCCAGCAGCCCTAGCGGGGGGTACACAGATACGCAGTATTTT. The V and J genes are TRBV5-1 and TRBJ2-3; 11 bases map to TRBD2. V lost 4 bases to trimming and J lost 2 bases; unmatched junction nucleotides: 3. In germline, CDR1 is SGHRS, CDR2 YFSETQ. There are 15 residues in the CDR3.

CDR3 loop: CASSQGRAGYNEQFF. The CDR3 DNA reads as TGTGCCAGCAGCCAAGGGAGGGCAGGCTACAATGAGCAGTTCTTC. The V gene is TRBV14, the J gene TRBJ2-1, with TRBD2 as a possible D gene (6 bases). From germline, CDR1 is SGHDN and CDR2 FVKESK. Deletions cut 1 base from V and 3 bases from J, with 10 bases between. The CDR3 has 15 amino acids.

The chain recombines TRBV11-2 with TRBJ2-3; a weak D match, TRBD2 (5 bases). V gave up 0 bases and J gave up 3 bases, with 7 bases separating them. The CDR3 is made up of 14 amino acids. Per the germline V gene, CDR1 is SGHAT and CDR2 is FQNNGV. The CDR3 DNA reads TGTGCCAGCAGCTTAGATACGGGGACAGATACGCAGTATTTT. Translated: CASSLDTGTDTQYF.

The table lists this clone with a few counts. V and J are TRBV28 and TRBJ2-7, with D perhaps matching TRBD1 (6 bases). This CDR3 is 14 amino acids long. The ends were cut back, 3 bases at V and 2 bases at J, with 11 bases in the middle. CDR1 and CDR2 (germline): MDHEN, SYDVKM. CDR3 in DNA: TGTGCCAGCAGTTTTGGGGGCCAGGCCTACGAGCAGTACTTC. Amino acids: CASSFGGQAYEQYF.

The gene calls are TRBV19 and TRBJ2-6; TRBD1 agrees at 8 bases. Germline V lookup: CDR1 LNHDA, CDR2 SQIVND (reference sequence). V gave up 3 bases and J gave up 0 bases; unmatched junction bases: 4. This CDR3 has 17 residues. The CDR3 is CASSILTGVSGANVLTF. DNA of the CDR3: TGTGCCAGTAGTATTTTGACAGGGGTCTCTGGGGCCAACGTCCTGACTTTC.

The genes are TRBV10-3 and TRBJ1-2; 10 nucleotides align to TRBD1. There are 16 residues in the CDR3. Germline CDR1 ENHRY, CDR2 SYGVKD. V shed 3 bases and J 2 bases; nucleotides not matched to a gene: 6. The CDR3 sequence: CAISDPPGQGNYGYTF. The CDR3 DNA is TGTGCCATCAGTGATCCTCCGGGACAGGGGAACTATGGCTACACCTTC.

To note about this clone: Its ends do not fully match the called genes, so a read error is possible. The chain employs TRBV7-9 and TRBJ1-1; the D is unclear. Per the germline V gene, CDR1 is SEHNR and CDR2 is FQNEAQ (reference sequence). The CDR3 loop spans 18 amino acids. CDR3 loop: CASSLLPGPTPLKTEAFF. CDR3 bases: TGTGCCAGCAGCTTGCTTCCAGGCCCCACCCCCTTGAAGACTGAAGCTTTCTTT.

The chain carries TRBV9 and TRBJ2-7, with 7 bases aligning to TRBD1. V lost 2 bases and J lost 6; bases outside the gene matches: 8. The CDR3 consists of 14 residues. Looked up from germline, CDR1 is SGDLS and CDR2 is YYNGEE. The CDR3 DNA reads as TGTGCCAGCAGCGTCCGACAGGGATCATCCGAGCAGTACTTC. Amino acids: CASSVRQGSSEQYF.

This chain joins TRBV4-1 and TRBJ1-5; D remains unclear. The CDR3 extends over 13 amino acids. CDR1 is MGHRA, CDR2 YSYEKL, per germline. V lost 1 base, J lost 6 bases, and 7 bases lay in between. The CDR3 reads CASSQGQAQPQHF. Here the CDR3 DNA reads TGCGCCAGCAGCCAAGGTCAGGCTCAGCCCCAGCATTTT.

The chain combines TRBV7-8 with TRBJ2-1, with D perhaps TRBD1 (6 bases). The V and J ends lost 5 bases and 5 bases respectively, with 10 bases between them. The CDR3 consists of 13 residues. In germline, CDR1 is SGHVS, CDR2 FQNEAQ. This CDR3 reads CASSVTGNNEQFF. CDR3 sequence (DNA): TGTGCCAGCAGCGTAACAGGGAACAATGAGCAGTTCTTC.

The V gene is TRBV6-1, the J gene TRBJ2-1; TRBD2 matches at 11 bases. The CDR3 covers 16 residues. Looked up from germline, CDR1 is MNHNS and CDR2 is SASEGT. The junction had 9 bases not matched to a gene; V was cut back by 2 bases and J by 9 bases. CDR3 coding DNA: TGTGCCAGCAGTGAATGGGGTAGCGGGAGGGACCTTGAGCAGTTCTTC. It is translated as CASSEWGSGRDLEQFF.

The V gene is TRBV25-1, the J gene TRBJ2-7; 9 bases are a match to TRBD1. Germline CDR1 reads MGHDK; CDR2 reads SYGVNS. The trim removed 2 bases at V and 5 bases at J, leaving 7 bases unmatched. The CDR3 contains 15 residues. CDR3 nucleotides: TGTGCCAGCAGTGAACTACAGGGGGCGCAGGACGAGCAGTACTTC. Protein product: CASSELQGAQDEQYF.

The V gene is TRBV6-6, the J gene TRBJ1-4; D might be TRBD1 (5 bases). Germline lookup yields CDR1 MNHNY and CDR2 SVGAGI (reference sequence). The CDR3 extends over 13 amino acids. The V end lost 6 bases, the J end lost 4 bases, and 9 bases lay between the germline ends. The CDR3 sequence: CASSGHYNEKLFF. In nucleotides, the CDR3 is TGTGCCAGCAGCGGACATTATAATGAAAAACTGTTTTTT.

The chain joins TRBV5-1 to TRBJ2-1, with a tentative D call TRBD2 (6 bases). CDR1 is SGHRS, CDR2 YFSETQ, per germline. The CDR3 is 13 residues long. Trimming stripped 4 bases from V and 9 bases from J, with 14 bases between. Written as DNA, the CDR3 is TGCGCCAGCAGCATCGGGAGACCGGGTGAGCAGTTCTTC. This translates into CASSIGRPGEQFF.